This T cell receptor beta chain was recovered during a study of blood T cells in healthy people across ages. The study's findings and limits: Relative to aged donors, long-lived donors carried more naive CD4+ cells and displayed higher diversity. PBMCs that were unsorted prevented a conclusive naive versus antigen-experienced comparison.

Germline lookup yields CDR1 DFQATT and CDR2 SNEGSKA (reference sequence). CDR3 length: 14 residues. V dropped 6 bases and J dropped 4; count of bases not matched to a gene: 9. Peripheral blood from each donor was collected in a volume of approximately 10 milliliters. It was with a sample-barcoded 5' primer and a J-beta primer mix that a second PCR of about 6 to 12 cycles was run. Every cDNA molecule bore a tag from a template-switch adaptor containing 12 random nucleotides. MiXCR was run by TCRdb on the 5' RACE reads, yielding one entry per CDR3 protein. The sample shows 1.5 million to 2 million distinct CDR3 sequences, about two fifths of them seen only once. This clonotype was observed a few times. What it recognizes is unknown.

The chain is built from TRBV20-1 and TRBJ2-4; 7 positions match TRBD1. The sample was blood. The clonotype was recovered from a human donor in good health. The CDR3 sequence: CSATWGQSKNIQYF. The CDR3 DNA reads TGCAGTGCCACTTGGGGACAGTCAAAAAACATTCAGTACTTC.